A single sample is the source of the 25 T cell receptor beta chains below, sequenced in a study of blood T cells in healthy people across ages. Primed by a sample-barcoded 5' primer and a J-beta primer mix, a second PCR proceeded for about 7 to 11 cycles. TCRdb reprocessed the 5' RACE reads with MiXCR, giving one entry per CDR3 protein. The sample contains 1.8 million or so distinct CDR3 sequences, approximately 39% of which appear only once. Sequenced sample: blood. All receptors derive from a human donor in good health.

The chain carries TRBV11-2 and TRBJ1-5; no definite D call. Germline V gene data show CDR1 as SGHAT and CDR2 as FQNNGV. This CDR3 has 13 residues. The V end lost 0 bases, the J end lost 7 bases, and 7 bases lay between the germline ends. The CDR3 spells CASSLEYGQPQHF. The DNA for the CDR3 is TGTGCCAGCAGCTTAGAGTATGGCCAGCCCCAGCATTTT.

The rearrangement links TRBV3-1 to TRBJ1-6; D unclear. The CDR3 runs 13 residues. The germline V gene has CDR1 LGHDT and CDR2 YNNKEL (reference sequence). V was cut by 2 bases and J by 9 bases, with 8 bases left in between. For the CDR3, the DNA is TGTGCCAGCAGCCAAAACCTTGGTTCACCCCTCCACTTT. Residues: CASSQNLGSPLHF.

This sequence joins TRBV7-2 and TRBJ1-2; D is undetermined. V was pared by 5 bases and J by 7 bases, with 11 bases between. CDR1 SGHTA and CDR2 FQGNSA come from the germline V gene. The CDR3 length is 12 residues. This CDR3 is CASSQQRSGYTF. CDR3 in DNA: TGTGCCAGCAGCCAACAAAGAAGTGGCTACACCTTC.

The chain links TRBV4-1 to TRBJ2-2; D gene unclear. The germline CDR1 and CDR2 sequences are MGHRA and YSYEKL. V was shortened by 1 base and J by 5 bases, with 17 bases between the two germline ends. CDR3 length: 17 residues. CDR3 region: CASSQGATIPETGELFF. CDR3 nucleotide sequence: TGCGCCAGCAGCCAAGGAGCTACGATACCGGAGACCGGGGAGCTGTTTTTT.

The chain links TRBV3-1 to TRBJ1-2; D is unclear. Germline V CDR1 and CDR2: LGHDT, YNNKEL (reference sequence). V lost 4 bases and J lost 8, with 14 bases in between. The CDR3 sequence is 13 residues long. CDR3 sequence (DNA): TGTGCCAGCAGCCGCGGGTCTGGTAGAGGCTACACCTTC. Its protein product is CASSRGSGRGYTF.

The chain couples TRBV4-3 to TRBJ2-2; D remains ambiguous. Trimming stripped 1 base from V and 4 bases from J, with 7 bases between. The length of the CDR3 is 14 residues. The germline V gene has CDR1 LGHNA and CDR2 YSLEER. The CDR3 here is CASSQVPRTGELFF. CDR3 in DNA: TGCGCCAGCAGCCAAGTTCCCCGCACCGGGGAGCTGTTTTTT.

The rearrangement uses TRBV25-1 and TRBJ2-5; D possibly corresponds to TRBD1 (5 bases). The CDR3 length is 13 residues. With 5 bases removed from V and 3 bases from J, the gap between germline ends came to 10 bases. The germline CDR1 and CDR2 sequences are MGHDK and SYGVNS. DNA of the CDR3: TGTGCCAGCAGTTGGAGACAGAAAGAGACCCAGTACTTC. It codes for CASSWRQKETQYF.

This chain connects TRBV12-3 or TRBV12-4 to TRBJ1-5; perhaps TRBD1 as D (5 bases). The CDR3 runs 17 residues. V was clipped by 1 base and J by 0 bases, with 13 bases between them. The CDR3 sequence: CASSLEGGGYSNQPQHF. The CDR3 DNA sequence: TGTGCCAGCAGTTTAGAGGGTGGGGGTTATAGCAATCAGCCCCAGCATTTT.

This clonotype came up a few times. The CDR3 loop is CASSQPGQGSGANVLTF. The CDR3 coding sequence is TGTGCCAGCAGCCAGCCCGGACAGGGTAGTGGGGCCAACGTCCTGACTTTC. This chain connects TRBV4-2 to TRBJ2-6, with 8 bases lining up with TRBD1. CDR1 and CDR2 from the germline V gene are LGHNA and YNFKEQ. The CDR3 has 17 amino acids. V was pared by 3 bases and J by 3 bases, with 7 bases of the junction left unmatched.

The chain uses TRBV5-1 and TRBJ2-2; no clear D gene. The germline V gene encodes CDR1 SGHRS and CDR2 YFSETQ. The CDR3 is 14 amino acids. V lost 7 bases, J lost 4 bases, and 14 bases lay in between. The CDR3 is CASERLGSTGELFF. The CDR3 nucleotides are TGCGCCAGCGAAAGACTGGGAAGCACCGGGGAGCTGTTTTTT.

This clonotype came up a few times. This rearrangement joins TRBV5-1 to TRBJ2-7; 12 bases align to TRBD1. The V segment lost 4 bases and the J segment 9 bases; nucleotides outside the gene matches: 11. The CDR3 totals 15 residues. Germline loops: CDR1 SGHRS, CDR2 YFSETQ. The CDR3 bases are TGCGCCAGCAGCAGAACCGGGACAGGGGGCGAAGGGCAGTACTTC. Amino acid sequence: CASSRTGTGGEGQYF.

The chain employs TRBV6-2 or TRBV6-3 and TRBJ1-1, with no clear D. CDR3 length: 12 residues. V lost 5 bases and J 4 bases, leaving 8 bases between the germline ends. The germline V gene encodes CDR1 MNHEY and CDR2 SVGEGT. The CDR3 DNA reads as TGTGCCAGCAGTGACGGGCTCACTGAAGCTTTCTTT. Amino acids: CASSDGLTEAFF.

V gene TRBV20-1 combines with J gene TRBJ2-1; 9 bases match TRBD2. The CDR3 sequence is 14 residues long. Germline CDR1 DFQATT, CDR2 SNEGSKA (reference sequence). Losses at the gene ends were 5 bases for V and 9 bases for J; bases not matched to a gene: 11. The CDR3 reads CSAPEAGGISEQFF. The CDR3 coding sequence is TGCAGTGCTCCTGAAGCGGGGGGAATCAGTGAGCAGTTCTTC.

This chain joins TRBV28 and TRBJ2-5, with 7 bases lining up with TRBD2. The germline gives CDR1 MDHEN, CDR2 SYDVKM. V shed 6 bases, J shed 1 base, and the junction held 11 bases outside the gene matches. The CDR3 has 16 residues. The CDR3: CASSPLVSGGQETQYF. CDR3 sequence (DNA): TGTGCCAGCAGCCCGCTGGTGTCGGGGGGCCAAGAGACCCAGTACTTC.

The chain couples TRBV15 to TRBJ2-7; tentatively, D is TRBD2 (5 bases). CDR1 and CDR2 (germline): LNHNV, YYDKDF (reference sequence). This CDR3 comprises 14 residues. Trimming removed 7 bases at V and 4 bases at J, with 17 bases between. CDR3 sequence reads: CATNERGLGYEQYF. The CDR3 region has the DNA TGTGCCACCAACGAGCGAGGACTCGGGTACGAGCAGTACTTC.

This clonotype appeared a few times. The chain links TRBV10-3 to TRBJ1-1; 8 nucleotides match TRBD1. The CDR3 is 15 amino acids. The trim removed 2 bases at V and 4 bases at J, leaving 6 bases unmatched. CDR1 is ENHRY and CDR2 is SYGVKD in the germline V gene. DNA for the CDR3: TGTGCCATCAGTGAGGACAGGGGAGGGGGCACTGAAGCTTTCTTT. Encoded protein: CAISEDRGGGTEAFF.

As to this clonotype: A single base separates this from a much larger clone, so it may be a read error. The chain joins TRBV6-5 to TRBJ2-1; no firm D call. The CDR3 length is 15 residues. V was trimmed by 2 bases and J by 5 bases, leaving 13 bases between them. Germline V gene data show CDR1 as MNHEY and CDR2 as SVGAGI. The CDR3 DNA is TGTGCCAGCAGTTACAATACGGCCGTTCACAATGAGCAGTTCTTC. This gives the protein CASSYNTAVHNEQFF.

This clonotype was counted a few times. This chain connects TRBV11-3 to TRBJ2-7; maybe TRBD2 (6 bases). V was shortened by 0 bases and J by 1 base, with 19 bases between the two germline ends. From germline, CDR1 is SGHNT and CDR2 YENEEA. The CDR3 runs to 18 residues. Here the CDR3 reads CASSLDRGGENWSYEQYF. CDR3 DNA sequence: TGTGCCAGCAGCTTAGATCGTGGAGGGGAGAATTGGTCCTACGAGCAGTACTTC.

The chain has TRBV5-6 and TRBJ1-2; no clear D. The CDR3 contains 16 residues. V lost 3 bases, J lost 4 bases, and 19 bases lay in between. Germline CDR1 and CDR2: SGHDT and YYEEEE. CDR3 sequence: CASSSASGQLIYGYTF. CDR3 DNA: TGTGCCAGCAGCTCGGCCTCTGGCCAGCTCATCTATGGCTACACCTTC. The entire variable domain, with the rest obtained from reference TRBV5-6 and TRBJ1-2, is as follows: DAGVTQSPTHLIKTRGQQVTLRCSPKSGHDTVSWYQQALGQGPQFIFQYYEEEERQRGNFPDRFSGHQFPNYSSELNVNALLLGDSALYLCASSSASGQLIYGYTFGSGTRLTVV.

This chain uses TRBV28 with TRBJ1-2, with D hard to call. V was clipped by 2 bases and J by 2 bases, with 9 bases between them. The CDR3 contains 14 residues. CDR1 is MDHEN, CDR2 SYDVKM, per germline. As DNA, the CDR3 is TGTGCCAGCAGTTTAAGGAACAGAAACTATGGCTACACCTTC. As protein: CASSLRNRNYGYTF.

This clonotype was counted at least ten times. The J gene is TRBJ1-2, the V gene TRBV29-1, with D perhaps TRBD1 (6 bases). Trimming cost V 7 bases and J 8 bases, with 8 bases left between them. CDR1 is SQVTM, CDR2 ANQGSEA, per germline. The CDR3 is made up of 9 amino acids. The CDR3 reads CSAGDGYTF. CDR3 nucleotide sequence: TGCAGCGCAGGGGACGGCTACACCTTC.

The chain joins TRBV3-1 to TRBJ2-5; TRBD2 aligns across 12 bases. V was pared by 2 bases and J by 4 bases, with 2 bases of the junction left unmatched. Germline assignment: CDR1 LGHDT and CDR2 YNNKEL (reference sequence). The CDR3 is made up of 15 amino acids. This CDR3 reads CASSQSGLAGETQYF. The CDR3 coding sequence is TGTGCCAGCAGCCAATCGGGACTAGCGGGAGAGACCCAGTACTTC.

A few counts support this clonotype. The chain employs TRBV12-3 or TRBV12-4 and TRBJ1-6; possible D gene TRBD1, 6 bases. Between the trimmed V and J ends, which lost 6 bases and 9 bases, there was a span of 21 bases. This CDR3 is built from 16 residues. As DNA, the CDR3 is TGTGCCAGCAGCACCAGGGGCATCGTATACAGTTCACCCCTCCACTTT. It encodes CASSTRGIVYSSPLHF.

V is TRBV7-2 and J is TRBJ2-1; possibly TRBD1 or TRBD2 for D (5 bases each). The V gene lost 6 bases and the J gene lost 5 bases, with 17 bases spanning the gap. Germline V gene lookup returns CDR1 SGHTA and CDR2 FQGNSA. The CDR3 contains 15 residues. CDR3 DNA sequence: TGTGCCAGCAGTCGGCCCCGGGACCACCACAATGAGCAGTTCTTC. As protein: CASSRPRDHHNEQFF.

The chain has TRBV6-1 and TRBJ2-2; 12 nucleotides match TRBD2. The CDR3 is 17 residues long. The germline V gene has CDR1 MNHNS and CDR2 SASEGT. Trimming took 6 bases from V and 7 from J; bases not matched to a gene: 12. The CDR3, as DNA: TGTGCCAGCAGCCCCAATCCTAGCGGGGGGGCCGTCGGGGAGCTGTTTTTT. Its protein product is CASSPNPSGGAVGELFF.